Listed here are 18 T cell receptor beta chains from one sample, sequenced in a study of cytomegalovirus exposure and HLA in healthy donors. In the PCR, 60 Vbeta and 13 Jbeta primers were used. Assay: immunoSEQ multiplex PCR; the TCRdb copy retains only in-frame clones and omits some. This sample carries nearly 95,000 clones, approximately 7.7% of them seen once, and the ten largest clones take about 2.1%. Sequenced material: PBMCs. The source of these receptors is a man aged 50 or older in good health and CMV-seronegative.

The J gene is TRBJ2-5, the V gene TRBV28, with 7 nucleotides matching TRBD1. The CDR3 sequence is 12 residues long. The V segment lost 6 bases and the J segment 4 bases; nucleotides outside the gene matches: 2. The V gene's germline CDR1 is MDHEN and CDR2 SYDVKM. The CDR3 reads CASRGQRETQYF. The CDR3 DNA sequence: TGTGCCAGCAGGGGACAGAGAGAGACCCAGTACTTC.

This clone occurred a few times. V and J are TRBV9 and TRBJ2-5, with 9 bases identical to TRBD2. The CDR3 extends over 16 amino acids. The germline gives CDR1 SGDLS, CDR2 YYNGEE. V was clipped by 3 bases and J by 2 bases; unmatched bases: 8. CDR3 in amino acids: CASSGGLARGQETQYF. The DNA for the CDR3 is TGTGCCAGCAGCGGCGGACTAGCGCGAGGGCAAGAGACCCAGTACTTC.

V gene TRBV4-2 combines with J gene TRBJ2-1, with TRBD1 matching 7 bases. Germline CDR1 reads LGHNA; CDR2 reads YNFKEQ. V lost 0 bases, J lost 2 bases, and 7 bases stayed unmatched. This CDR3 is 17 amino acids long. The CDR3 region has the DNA TGTGCCAGCAGCCAAGAGAAAAGGGACAGTCCCTACAATGAGCAGTTCTTC. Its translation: CASSQEKRDSPYNEQFF.

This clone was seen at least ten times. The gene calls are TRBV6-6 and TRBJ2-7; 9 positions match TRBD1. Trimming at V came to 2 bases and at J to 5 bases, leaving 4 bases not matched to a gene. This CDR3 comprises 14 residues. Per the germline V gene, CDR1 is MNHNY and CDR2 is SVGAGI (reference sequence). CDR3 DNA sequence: TGTGCCAGCAGTTACACCGGGACAGGGCACGAGCAGTACTTC. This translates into CASSYTGTGHEQYF.

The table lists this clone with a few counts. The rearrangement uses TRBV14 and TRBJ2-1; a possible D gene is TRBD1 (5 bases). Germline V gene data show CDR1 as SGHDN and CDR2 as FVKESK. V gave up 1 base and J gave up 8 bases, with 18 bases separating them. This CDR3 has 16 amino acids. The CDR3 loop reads CASSQGAGLGLHEQFF. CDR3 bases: TGTGCCAGCAGCCAAGGGGCAGGGTTGGGGCTCCATGAGCAGTTCTTC. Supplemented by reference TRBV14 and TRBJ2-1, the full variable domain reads EAGVTQFPSHSVIEKGQTVTLRCDPISGHDNLYWYRRVMGKEIKFLLHFVKESKQDESGMPNNRFLAERTGGTYSTLKVQPAELEDSGVYFCASSQGAGLGLHEQFFGPGTRLTVL.

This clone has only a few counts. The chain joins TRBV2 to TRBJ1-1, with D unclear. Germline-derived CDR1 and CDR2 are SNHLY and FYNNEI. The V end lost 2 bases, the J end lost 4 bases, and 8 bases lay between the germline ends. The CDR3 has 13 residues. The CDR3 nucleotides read TGTGCCAGCAGTGAACAGTTAATCACTGAAGCTTTCTTT. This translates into CASSEQLITEAFF.

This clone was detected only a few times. The CDR3 loop reads CASSQELWGAGGNTEAFF. The DNA of the CDR3 is TGCGCCAGCAGCCAAGAATTGTGGGGGGCGGGAGGTAACACTGAAGCTTTCTTT. This chain links TRBV4-1 with TRBJ1-1; a weak D match, TRBD1 (6 bases). The CDR3 spans 18 residues. The V and J ends lost 0 bases and 2 bases respectively, with 19 bases between them. Germline CDR1 is MGHRA and CDR2 is YSYEKL.

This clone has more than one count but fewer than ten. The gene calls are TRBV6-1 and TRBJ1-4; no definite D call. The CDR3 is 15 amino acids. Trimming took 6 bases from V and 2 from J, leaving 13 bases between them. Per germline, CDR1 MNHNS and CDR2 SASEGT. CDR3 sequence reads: CASSQLGLTNEKLFF. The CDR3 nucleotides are TGTGCCAGCAGCCAACTAGGACTGACTAATGAAAAACTGTTTTTT.

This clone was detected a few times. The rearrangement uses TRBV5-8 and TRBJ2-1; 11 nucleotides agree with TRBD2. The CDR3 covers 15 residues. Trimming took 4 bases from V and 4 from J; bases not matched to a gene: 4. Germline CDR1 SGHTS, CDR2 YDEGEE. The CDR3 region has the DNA TGTGCCAGCAGCCCCCTAGCGGGGGGATACAATGAGCAGTTCTTC. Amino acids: CASSPLAGGYNEQFF.

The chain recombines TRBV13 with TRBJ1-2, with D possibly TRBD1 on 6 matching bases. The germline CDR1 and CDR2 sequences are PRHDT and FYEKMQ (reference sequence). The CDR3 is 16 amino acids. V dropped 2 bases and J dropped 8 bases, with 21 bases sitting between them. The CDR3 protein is CASSLLSGARHKGYTF. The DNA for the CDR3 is TGTGCCAGCAGCTTATTATCAGGGGCTCGTCATAAAGGCTACACCTTC.

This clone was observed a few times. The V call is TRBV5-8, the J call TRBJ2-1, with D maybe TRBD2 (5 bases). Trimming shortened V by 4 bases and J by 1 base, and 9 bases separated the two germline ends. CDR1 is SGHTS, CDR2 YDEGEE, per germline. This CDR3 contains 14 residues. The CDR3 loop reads CASSRRGSYNEQFF. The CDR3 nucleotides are TGTGCCAGCAGCCGCCGGGGTTCCTACAATGAGCAGTTCTTC.

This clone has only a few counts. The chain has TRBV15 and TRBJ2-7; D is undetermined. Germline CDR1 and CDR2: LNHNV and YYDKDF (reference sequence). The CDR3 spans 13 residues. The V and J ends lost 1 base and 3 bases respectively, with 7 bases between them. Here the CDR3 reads CATSRVGGYEQYF. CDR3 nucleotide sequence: TGTGCCACCAGCAGAGTCGGCGGCTACGAGCAGTACTTC.

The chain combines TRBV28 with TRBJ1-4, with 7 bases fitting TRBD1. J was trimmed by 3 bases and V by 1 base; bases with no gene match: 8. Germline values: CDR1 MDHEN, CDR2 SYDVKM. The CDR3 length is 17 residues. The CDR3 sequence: CASSLSTGRVANEKLFF. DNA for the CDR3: TGTGCCAGCAGTTTATCGACAGGGCGGGTAGCTAATGAAAAACTGTTTTTT. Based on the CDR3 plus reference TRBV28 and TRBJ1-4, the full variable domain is DVKVTQSSRYLVKRTGEKVFLECVQDMDHENMFWYRQDPGLGLRLIYFSYDVKMKEKGDIPEGYSVSREKKERFSLILESASTNQTSMYLCASSLSTGRVANEKLFFGSGTQLSVL.

The CDR3 region is CASSLWANEQFF. CDR3 sequence (DNA): TGTGCCAGCAGCCTTTGGGCGAATGAGCAGTTCTTC. This chain connects TRBV7-9 to TRBJ2-1; D is ambiguous. From germline, CDR1 is SEHNR and CDR2 FQNEAQ (reference sequence). Trimming shortened V by 5 bases and J by 7 bases, and 9 bases separated the two germline ends. The CDR3 is made up of 12 amino acids.

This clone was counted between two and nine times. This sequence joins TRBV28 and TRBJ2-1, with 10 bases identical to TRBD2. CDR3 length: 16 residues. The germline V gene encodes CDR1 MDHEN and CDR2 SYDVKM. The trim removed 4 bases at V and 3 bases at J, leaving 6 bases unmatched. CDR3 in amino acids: CASSSPAGGHYNEQFF. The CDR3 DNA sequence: TGTGCCAGCAGTTCTCCAGCGGGGGGGCACTACAATGAGCAGTTCTTC.

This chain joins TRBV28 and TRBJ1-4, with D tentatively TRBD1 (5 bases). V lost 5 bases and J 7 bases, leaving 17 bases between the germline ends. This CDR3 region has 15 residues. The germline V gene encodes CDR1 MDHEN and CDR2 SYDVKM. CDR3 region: CASSPGLRAGEKLFF. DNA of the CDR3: TGTGCCAGCAGTCCGGGACTCCGGGCGGGTGAAAAACTGTTTTTT.

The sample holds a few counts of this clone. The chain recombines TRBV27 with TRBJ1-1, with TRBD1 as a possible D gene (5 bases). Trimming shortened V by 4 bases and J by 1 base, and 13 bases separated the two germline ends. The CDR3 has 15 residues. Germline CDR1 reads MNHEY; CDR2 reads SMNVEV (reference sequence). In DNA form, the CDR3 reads TGTGCCAGCAGTTCCGACAGACCCCGGAACACTGAAGCTTTCTTT. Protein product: CASSSDRPRNTEAFF.

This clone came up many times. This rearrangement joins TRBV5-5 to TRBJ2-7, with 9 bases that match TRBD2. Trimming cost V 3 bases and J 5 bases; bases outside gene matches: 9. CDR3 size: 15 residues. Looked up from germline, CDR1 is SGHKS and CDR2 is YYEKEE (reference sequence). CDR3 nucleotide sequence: TGTGCCAGCAGCTCCCTAGCTTCTAGCGGGGACGAGCAGTACTTC. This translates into CASSSLASSGDEQYF.